The 11 T cell receptor beta chains below all came from one sample that was sequenced in a study of shared clonotypes between healthy human individuals. Assay: immunoSEQ multiplex PCR; the TCRdb copy retains only in-frame clones and omits some. The sample includes approximately 1.4 million clones, 95% to 99% of them seen just once. Sample: naive CD4+ T cells sorted from blood. Subset meaning: CD45RA+ positively selected. The receptors here all came from a man aged 25 to 45 in good health.

Comment on this clone: The same CDR3 is also encoded by other DNA sequences in this sample. This rearrangement joins TRBV9 to TRBJ1-1; D remains ambiguous. V dropped 0 bases and J dropped 1 base, with 7 bases sitting between them. This CDR3 is 14 amino acids long. CDR1 is SGDLS and CDR2 is YYNGEE in the germline V gene. CDR3 DNA sequence: TGTGCCAGCAGCGTAGCGGCGGGGAACACTGAAGCTTTCTTT. This codes for CASSVAAGNTEAFF.

The V gene is TRBV6-5, the J gene TRBJ2-3; no clear D. CDR1 and CDR2 (germline): MNHEY, SVGAGI. Trimming stripped 3 bases from V and 2 bases from J, with 9 bases between. This CDR3 is 14 amino acids long. CDR3 nucleotide sequence: TGTGCCAGCAGTTATGACCCCTACACAGATACGCAGTATTTT. It codes for CASSYDPYTDTQYF.

This clone was seen more than once but under ten times. The genes are TRBV2 and TRBJ1-2; D may be TRBD1 (5 bases). The CDR3 extends over 13 amino acids. Trimming took off 1 base at V and 8 bases at J, with 11 bases between the two ends. The germline CDR1 and CDR2 sequences are SNHLY and FYNNEI. The CDR3 DNA sequence: TGTGCCAGCAGTGAAGGGACAAGGAACGGCTACACCTTC. Protein sequence: CASSEGTRNGYTF. The whole variable domain, remainder taken from reference TRBV2 and TRBJ1-2, is EPEVTQTPSHQVTQMGQEVILRCVPISNHLYFYWYRQILGQKVEFLVSFYNNEISEKSEIFDDQFSVERPDGSNFTLKIRSTKLEDSAMYFCASSEGTRNGYTFGSGTRLTVV.

The V and J genes are TRBV12-5 and TRBJ2-3, with a tentative D call TRBD2 (5 bases). CDR3 length equals 13 residues. Trimming stripped 5 bases from V and 4 bases from J, with 10 bases between. In germline, CDR1 is LGHNT, CDR2 FRNRAP. The CDR3 DNA reads TGTGCTAGTGGTCGTGAGGGCCCAGATACGCAGTATTTT. Amino acid sequence: CASGREGPDTQYF.

As to this clone: The junction shows a germline mismatch at one end, possibly a read error. This chain joins TRBV5-1 and TRBJ1-2; 11 bases are a match to TRBD1. Germline-derived CDR1 and CDR2 are SGHRS and YFSETQ. The CDR3 runs 14 residues. The CDR3 nucleotides read TGCGCCAGCACCTTGGGACAGGGGGTATATGGCTACACCTTC. Protein: CASTLGQGVYGYTF.

The chain employs TRBV25-1 and TRBJ2-7; possible D gene TRBD1, 6 bases. The germline V and J ends were trimmed by 3 bases and 3 bases, with 12 bases remaining between them. Germline-derived CDR1 and CDR2 are MGHDK and SYGVNS. This CDR3 region has 14 residues. The DNA for the CDR3 is TGTGCCAGCAGTGAGCCAGGGGCCATCTACGAGCAGTACTTC. Protein sequence: CASSEPGAIYEQYF.

V is TRBV29-1 and J is TRBJ2-7, with 9 bases aligning to TRBD1. Germline CDR1 SQVTM, CDR2 ANQGSEA. Trimming removed 6 bases from V and 2 bases from J; junction bases left unmatched: 11. This CDR3 is 15 amino acids long. CDR3 sequence: CSVDAGTGSPYEQYF. For the CDR3, the DNA is TGCAGCGTGGACGCAGGGACAGGGTCCCCCTACGAGCAGTACTTC.

This chain uses TRBV5-5 with TRBJ2-1; D is undetermined. The V and J ends lost 0 bases and 7 bases respectively, with 8 bases between them. Germline V gene data show CDR1 as SGHKS and CDR2 as YYEKEE (reference sequence). The CDR3 spans 13 residues. The DNA for the CDR3 is TGTGCCAGCAGCTTGGACCCTAATAATGAGCAGTTCTTC. This translates into CASSLDPNNEQFF.

V usage is TRBV2 and J usage is TRBJ1-5, with TRBD1 identical over 9 bases. V lost 5 bases, J lost 0 bases, and 8 bases stayed unmatched. This CDR3 contains 17 residues. Per the germline V gene, CDR1 is SNHLY and CDR2 is FYNNEI. This chain's CDR3 is CASSSGQGGYSNQPQHF. DNA for the CDR3: TGTGCCAGCAGTTCGGGACAGGGAGGTTATAGCAATCAGCCCCAGCATTTT.

The chain couples TRBV18 to TRBJ2-7; TRBD2 matches 10 bases. The CDR3 extends over 16 amino acids. J was trimmed by 7 bases and V by 2 bases; bases with no gene match: 11. The germline CDR1 and CDR2 sequences are KGHSH and LQKENI. The CDR3 DNA follows: TGTGCCAGCTCACCAGGGTTGAGCGGGAGGGCGGATGAGCAGTACTTC. This sequence encodes CASSPGLSGRADEQYF.

This clone was found once. The CDR3 DNA reads TGTGCCAGCAGCGTACGGAGTTGGGACCGGGAGGGGGGCACAGATACGCAGTATTTT. Translated, it gives CASSVRSWDREGGTDTQYF. This chain joins TRBV9 and TRBJ2-3; TRBD2 agrees at 8 bases. The germline gives CDR1 SGDLS, CDR2 YYNGEE. This CDR3 is built from 19 residues. V lost 1 base, J lost 1 base, and 14 bases stayed unmatched.